This T cell receptor beta chain was sequenced during a study of radiotherapy plus CTLA-4 blockade in lung cancer. Repertoires were generated with immunoSEQ multiplex PCR, while TCRdb's copy carries only in-frame clones and drops some. The data hold over 75,000 clones, with about four fifths observed a single time. General observations from the study: Radiotherapy plus ipilimumab was followed by expansion in blood of tumor-derived TCR clones.

A note on this clone: What it binds is not known.

The V gene's germline CDR1 is LNHNV and CDR2 YYDKDF (reference sequence). V shed 5 bases and J 2 bases; nucleotides not matched to a gene: 7. The CDR3 has 15 residues. The sample was peripheral blood, taken from a patient treated with radiotherapy plus ipilimumab. The TCR was taken from a human donor with non-small cell lung cancer who had stable disease on radiotherapy plus ipilimumab. The rearrangement joins TRBV15 to TRBJ2-7; 9 positions match TRBD1. This CDR3 is CATSRRQGGTYEQYF. CDR3 in DNA: TGTGCCACCAGCCGCAGACAGGGGGGGACCTACGAGCAGTACTTC.